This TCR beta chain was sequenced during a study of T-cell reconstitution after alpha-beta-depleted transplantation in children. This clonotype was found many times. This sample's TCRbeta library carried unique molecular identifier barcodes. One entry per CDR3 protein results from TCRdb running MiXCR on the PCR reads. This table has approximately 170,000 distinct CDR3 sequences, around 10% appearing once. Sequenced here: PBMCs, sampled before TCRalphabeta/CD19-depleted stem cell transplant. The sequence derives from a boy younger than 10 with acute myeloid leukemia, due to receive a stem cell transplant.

The CDR3 is CASSYPGTMNTEAFF. DNA for the CDR3: TGTGCCAGCAGCTACCCCGGGACAATGAACACTGAAGCTTTCTTT. The chain couples TRBV28 to TRBJ1-1, with D possibly being TRBD1 (6 bases). Trimming cost V 6 bases and J 0 bases, with 14 bases left between them. The CDR3 is 15 residues long. Germline loops: CDR1 MDHEN, CDR2 SYDVKM.